These 3 T cell receptor beta chains share one sample of origin, sequenced in a study of cytomegalovirus exposure and HLA in healthy donors. 13 Jbeta primers and 60 Vbeta primers were used for the PCR. TCRdb's table, derived via immunoSEQ multiplex PCR, lists solely in-frame clones and lacks some. Here the sample spans about 98,000 clones, 60% to 75% being singletons. The source material was PBMCs. These receptors came from a female donor in good health and CMV-seronegative.

This rearrangement joins TRBV7-8 to TRBJ2-1; 9 bases align to TRBD2. V was clipped by 1 base and J by 0 bases; unmatched bases: 7. Germline V gene lookup returns CDR1 SGHVS and CDR2 FQNEAQ. CDR3 length: 18 residues. CDR3 nucleotide sequence: TGTGCCAGCAGCTTAGGCGGGACTAGCACCAGCTCCTACAATGAGCAGTTCTTC. Amino acid sequence: CASSLGGTSTSSYNEQFF.

As for this clone: Sequence at one end of the junction differs from germline and may be a read error. The rearrangement links TRBV7-6 to TRBJ2-1, with 13 bases matching TRBD2. The CDR3 consists of 13 residues. In germline, CDR1 is SGHVS, CDR2 FNYEAQ. CDR3 loop: CASSTLAGGPGLF. The CDR3 coding sequence is TGTGCCAGCAGCACACTAGCGGGAGGGCCGGGGCTCTTC.

The chain is built from TRBV5-6 and TRBJ1-3; D gene ambiguous. The germline V gene has CDR1 SGHDT and CDR2 YYEEEE. This CDR3 spans 16 amino acids. V was shortened by 3 bases and J by 0 bases, with 13 bases between the two germline ends. This CDR3 reads CASSSPLRSSGNTIYF. The CDR3 DNA reads as TGTGCCAGCAGCTCCCCCCTTCGGAGCTCTGGAAACACCATATATTTT.